This TCR beta chain appears in the sequencing data of a study of blood T cells in healthy people across ages. Study information: Every two T cells gave about one barcoded beta molecule via template switching.

This clonotype was found many times. Its antigen is currently unknown. A J-beta primer mix and a sample-barcoded 5' primer were used in a second PCR of roughly 7 to 12 cycles. Each cDNA molecule, via a template-switch adaptor with 12 random nucleotides, was tagged. TCRdb fed the 5' RACE reads into MiXCR, producing one record per CDR3 protein. The table has 870,000 or so distinct CDR3 sequences, about 28% seen once. Study-wide results and limits: The diversity estimates, figures obtained from one million T cells, were considered underestimates. Both higher diversity and more naive CD4+ cells marked long-lived donors when set against aged donors.

V trimming: 9 bases; J trimming: 8 bases; junction bases outside the gene matches: 8. This CDR3 region has 12 residues. The TCR was taken from an elderly woman in good health. The material sequenced was blood. The gene calls are TRBV12-3 or TRBV12-4 and TRBJ2-5; 8 nucleotides agree with TRBD2. This chain's CDR3 is CASRGGAETQYF. CDR3 DNA: TGTGCCAGTCGGGGGGGCGCGGAAACCCAGTACTTC.